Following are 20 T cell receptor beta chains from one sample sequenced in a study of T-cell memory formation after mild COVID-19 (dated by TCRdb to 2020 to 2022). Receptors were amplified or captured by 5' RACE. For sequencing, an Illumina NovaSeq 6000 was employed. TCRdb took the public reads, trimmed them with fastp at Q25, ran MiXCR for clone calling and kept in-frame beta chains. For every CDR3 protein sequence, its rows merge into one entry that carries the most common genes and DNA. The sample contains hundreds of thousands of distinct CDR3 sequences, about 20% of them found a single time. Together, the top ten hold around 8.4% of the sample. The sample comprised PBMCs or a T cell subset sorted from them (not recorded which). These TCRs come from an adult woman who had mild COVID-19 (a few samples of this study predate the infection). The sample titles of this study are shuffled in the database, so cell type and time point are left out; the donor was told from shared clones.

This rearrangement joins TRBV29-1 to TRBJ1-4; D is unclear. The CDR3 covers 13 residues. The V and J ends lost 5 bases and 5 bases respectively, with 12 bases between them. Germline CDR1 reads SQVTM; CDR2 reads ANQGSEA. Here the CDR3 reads CSVKTGSNEKLFF. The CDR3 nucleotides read TGCAGCGTTAAAACCGGGAGCAATGAAAAACTGTTTTTT. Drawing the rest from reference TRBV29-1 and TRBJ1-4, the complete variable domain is SAVISQKPSRDICQRGTSLTIQCQVDSQVTMMFWYRQQPGQSLTLIATANQGSEATYESGFVIDKFPISRPNLTFSTLTVSNMSPEDSSIYLCSVKTGSNEKLFFGSGTQLSVL.

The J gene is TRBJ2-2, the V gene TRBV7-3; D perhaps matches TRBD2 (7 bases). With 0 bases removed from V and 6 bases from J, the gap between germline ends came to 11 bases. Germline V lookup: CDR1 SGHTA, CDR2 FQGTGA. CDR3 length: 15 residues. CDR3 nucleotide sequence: TGTGCCAGCAGCTTAACGGGGGGGCAACCCGGGGAGCTGTTTTTT. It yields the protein CASSLTGGQPGELFF. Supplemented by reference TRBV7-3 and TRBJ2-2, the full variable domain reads GAGVSQTPSNKVTEKGKYVELRCDPISGHTALYWYRQSLGQGPEFLIYFQGTGAADDSGLPNDRFFAVRPEGSVSTLKIQRTERGDSAVYLCASSLTGGQPGELFFGEGSRLTVL.

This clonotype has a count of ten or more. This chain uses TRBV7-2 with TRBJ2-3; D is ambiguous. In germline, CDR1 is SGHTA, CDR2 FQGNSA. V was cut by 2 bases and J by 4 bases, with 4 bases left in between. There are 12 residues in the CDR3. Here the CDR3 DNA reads TGTGCCAGCAGCTTATTTTCAGATACGCAGTATTTT. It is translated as CASSLFSDTQYF.

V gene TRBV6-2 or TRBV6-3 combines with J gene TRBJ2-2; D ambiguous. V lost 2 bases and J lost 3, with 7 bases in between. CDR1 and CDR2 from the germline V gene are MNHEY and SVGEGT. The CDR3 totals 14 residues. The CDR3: CASSYLQDTGELFF. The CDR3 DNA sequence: TGTGCCAGCAGTTACCTACAAGACACCGGGGAGCTGTTTTTT.

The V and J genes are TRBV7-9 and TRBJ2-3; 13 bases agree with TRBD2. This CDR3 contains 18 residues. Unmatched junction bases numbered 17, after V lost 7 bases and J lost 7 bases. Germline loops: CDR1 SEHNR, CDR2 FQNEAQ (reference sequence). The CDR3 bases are TGTGCCAGCACCCCCGGGACTAGCGGGGCAAAAGATGCGTATACGCAGTATTTT. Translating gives CASTPGTSGAKDAYTQYF.

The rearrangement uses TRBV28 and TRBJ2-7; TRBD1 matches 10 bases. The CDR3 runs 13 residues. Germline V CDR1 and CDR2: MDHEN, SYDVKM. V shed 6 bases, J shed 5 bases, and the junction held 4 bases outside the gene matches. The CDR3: CASRTGGENEQYF. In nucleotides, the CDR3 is TGTGCCAGCAGGACAGGGGGCGAGAACGAGCAGTACTTC.

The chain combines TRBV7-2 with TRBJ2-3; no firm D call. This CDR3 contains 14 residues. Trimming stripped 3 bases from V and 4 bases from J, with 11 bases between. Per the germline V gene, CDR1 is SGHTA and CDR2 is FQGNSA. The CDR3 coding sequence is TGTGCCAGCAGCTTGGATCTGGGTGCAGATACGCAGTATTTT. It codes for CASSLDLGADTQYF.

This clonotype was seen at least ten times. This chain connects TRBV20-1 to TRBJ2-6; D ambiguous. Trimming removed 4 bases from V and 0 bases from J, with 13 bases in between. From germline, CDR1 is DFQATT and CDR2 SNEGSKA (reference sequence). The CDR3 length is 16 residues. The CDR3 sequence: CSAISFTPSGANVLTF. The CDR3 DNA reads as TGCAGTGCTATATCGTTTACTCCCTCTGGGGCCAACGTCCTGACTTTC.

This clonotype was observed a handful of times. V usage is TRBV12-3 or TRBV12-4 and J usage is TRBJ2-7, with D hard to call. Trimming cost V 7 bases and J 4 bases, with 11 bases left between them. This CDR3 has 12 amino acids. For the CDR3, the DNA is TGTGCCAGCACTCTCGGAGCGTACGAGCAGTACTTC. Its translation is CASTLGAYEQYF.

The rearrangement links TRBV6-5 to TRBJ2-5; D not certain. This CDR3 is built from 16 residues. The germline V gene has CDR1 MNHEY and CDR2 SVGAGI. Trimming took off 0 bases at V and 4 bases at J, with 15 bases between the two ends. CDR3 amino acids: CASSYSVGGPRETQYF. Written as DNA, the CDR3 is TGTGCCAGCAGTTACTCGGTCGGCGGCCCTCGAGAGACCCAGTACTTC.

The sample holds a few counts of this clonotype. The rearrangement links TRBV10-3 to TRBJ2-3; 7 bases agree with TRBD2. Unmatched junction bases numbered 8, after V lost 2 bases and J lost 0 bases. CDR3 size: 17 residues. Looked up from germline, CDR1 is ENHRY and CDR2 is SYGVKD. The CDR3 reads CAISEVASGPSTDTQYF. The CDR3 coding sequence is TGTGCCATCAGTGAGGTGGCTAGCGGACCTAGCACAGATACGCAGTATTTT.

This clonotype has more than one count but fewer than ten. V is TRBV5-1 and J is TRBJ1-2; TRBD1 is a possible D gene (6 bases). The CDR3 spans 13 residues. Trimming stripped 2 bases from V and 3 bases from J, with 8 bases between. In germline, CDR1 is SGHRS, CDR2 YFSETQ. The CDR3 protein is CASSFSGDYGYTF. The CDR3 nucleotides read TGCGCCAGCAGCTTCTCAGGGGACTATGGCTACACCTTC.

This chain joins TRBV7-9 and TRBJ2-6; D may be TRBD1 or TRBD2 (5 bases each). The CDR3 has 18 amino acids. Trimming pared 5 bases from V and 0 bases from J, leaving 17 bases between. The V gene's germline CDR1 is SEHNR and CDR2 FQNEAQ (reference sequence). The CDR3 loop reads CASSTRNTGASGANVLTF. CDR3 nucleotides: TGTGCCAGCAGCACGAGGAATACCGGGGCCTCTGGGGCCAACGTCCTGACTTTC.

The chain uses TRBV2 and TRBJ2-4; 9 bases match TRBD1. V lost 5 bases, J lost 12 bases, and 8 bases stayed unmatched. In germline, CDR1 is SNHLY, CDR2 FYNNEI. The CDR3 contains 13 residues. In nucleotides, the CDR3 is TGTGCCAGCAGTCTGGGACAGGGAACGGATCAGTACTTC. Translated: CASSLGQGTDQYF.

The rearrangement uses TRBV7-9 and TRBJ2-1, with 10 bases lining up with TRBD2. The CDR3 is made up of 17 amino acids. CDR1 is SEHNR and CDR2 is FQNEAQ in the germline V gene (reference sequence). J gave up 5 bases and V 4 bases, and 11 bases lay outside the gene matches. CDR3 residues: CASSSPGSGRSDNEQFF. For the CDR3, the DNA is TGTGCCAGCAGCTCTCCAGGTAGCGGGAGGTCCGACAATGAGCAGTTCTTC.

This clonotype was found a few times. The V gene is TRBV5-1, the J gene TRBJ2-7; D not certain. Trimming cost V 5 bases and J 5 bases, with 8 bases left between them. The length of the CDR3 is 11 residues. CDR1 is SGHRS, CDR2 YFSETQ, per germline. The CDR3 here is CASSGADEQYF. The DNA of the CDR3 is TGCGCCAGCAGTGGCGCGGACGAGCAGTACTTC.

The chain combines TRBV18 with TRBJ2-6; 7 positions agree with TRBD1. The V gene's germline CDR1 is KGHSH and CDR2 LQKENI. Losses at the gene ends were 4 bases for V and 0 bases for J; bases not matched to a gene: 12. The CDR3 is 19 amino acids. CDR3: CASSLGSGQLFSGANVLTF. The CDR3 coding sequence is TGTGCCAGCTCACTCGGGTCGGGACAGTTGTTCTCTGGGGCCAACGTCCTGACTTTC.

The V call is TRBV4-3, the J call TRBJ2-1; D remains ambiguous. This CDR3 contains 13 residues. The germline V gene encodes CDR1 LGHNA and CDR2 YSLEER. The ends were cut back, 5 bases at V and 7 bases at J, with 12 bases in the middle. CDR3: CASSYTVDNEQFF. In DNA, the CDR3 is TGCGCCAGCAGCTACACCGTTGATAATGAGCAGTTCTTC.

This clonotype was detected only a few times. The CDR3 DNA reads TGCAGCGTCGTTCAGGGAATCGGAGAGACCCAGTACTTC. This sequence encodes CSVVQGIGETQYF. The genes are TRBV29-1 and TRBJ2-5; possible D gene TRBD1, 5 bases. This CDR3 comprises 13 residues. Germline V gene lookup returns CDR1 SQVTM and CDR2 ANQGSEA. Trimming shortened V by 6 bases and J by 4 bases, and 15 bases separated the two germline ends.

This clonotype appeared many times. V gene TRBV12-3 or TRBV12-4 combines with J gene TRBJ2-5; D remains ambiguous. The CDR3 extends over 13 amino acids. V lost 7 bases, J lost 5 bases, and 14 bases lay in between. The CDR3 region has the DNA TGTGCCAGCAACCCTAGACACGGGGAGACCCAGTACTTC. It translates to CASNPRHGETQYF.